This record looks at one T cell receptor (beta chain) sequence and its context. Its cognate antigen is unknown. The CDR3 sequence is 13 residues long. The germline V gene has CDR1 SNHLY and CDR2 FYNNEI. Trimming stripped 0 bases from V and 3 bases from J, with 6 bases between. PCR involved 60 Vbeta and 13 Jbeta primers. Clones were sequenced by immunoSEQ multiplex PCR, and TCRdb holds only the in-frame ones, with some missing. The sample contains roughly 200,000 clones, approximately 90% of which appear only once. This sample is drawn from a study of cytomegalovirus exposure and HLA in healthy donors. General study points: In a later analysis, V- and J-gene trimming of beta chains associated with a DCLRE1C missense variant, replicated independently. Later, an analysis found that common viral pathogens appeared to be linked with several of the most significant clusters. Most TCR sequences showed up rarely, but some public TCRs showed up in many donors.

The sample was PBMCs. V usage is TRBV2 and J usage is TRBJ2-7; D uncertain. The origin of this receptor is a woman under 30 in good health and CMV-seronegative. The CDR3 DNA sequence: TGTGCCAGCAGTGAAGCCAGTTACTACGAGCAGTACTTC. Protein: CASSEASYYEQYF.